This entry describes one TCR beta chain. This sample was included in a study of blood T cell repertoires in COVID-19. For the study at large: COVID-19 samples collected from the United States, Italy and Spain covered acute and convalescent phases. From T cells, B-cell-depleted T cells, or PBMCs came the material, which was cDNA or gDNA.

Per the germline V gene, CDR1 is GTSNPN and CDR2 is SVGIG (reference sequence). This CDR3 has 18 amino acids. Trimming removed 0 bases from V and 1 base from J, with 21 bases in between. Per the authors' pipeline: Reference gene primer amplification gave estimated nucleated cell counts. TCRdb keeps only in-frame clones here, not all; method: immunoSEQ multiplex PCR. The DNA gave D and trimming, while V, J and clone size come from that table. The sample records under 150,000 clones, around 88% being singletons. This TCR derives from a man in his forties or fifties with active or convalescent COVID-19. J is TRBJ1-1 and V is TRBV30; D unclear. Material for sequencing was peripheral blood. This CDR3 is CAWSVQGRGNPTNTEAFF. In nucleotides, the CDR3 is TGTGCCTGGAGTGTACAAGGGAGAGGCAATCCCACGAACACTGAAGCTTTCTTT.